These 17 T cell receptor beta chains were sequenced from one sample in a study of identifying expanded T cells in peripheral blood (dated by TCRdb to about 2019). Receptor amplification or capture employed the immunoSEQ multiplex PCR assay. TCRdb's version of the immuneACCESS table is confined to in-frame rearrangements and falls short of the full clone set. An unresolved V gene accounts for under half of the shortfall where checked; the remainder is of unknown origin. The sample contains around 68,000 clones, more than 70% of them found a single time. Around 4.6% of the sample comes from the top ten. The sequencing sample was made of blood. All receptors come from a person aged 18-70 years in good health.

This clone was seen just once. The DNA for the CDR3 is TGTGCCAGCAGCCCCCTGGGGGGACAAGAGACCCAGTACTTC. Its protein product is CASSPLGGQETQYF. The rearrangement uses TRBV7-7 and TRBJ2-5, with D perhaps matching TRBD2 (6 bases). CDR3 length: 14 residues. V lost 5 bases, J lost 2 bases, and 12 bases lay in between. Looked up from germline, CDR1 is SSHAT and CDR2 is FNYEAQ (reference sequence).

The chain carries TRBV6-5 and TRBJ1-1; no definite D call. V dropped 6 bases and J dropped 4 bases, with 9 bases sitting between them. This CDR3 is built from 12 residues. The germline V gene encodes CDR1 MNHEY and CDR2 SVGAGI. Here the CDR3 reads CASSSPGTEAFF. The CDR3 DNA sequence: TGTGCCAGCAGCTCCCCGGGCACTGAAGCTTTCTTT.

The CDR3 sequence: CASSESHNQPQHF. The CDR3, as DNA: TGCGCCAGCAGTGAGTCTCACAATCAGCCCCAGCATTTT. The V call is TRBV10-1, the J call TRBJ1-5; no clear D gene. Trimming took off 0 bases at V and 3 bases at J, with 3 bases between the two ends. In germline, CDR1 is WNHNN, CDR2 SYGVQD (reference sequence). The CDR3 has 13 residues.

CDR3 in amino acids: CASSLLQTRNYGYTF. CDR3 DNA: TGTGCCAGCAGCTTGTTACAGACACGCAACTATGGCTACACCTTC. This chain links TRBV5-4 with TRBJ1-2; D not certain. This CDR3 is 15 amino acids long. Per the germline V gene, CDR1 is SGHNT and CDR2 is YYREEE (reference sequence). V was shortened by 1 base and J by 2 bases, with 12 bases between the two germline ends. Filled out from reference TRBV5-4 and TRBJ1-2, the complete variable domain reads ETGVTQSPTHLIKTRGQQVTLRCSSQSGHNTVSWYQQALGQGPQFIFQYYREEENGRGNFPPRFSGLQFPNYSSELNVNALELDDSALYLCASSLLQTRNYGYTFGSGTRLTVV.

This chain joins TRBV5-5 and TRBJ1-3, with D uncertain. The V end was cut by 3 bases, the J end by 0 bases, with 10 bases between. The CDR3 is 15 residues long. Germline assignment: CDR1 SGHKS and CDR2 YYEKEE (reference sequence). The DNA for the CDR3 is TGTGCCAGCAGCTCATACAAAAACTCTGGAAACACCATATATTTT. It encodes CASSSYKNSGNTIYF.

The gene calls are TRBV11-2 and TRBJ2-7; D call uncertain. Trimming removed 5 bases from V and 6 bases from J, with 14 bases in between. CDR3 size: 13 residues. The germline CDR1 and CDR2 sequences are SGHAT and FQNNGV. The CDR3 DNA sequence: TGTGCCAGCAGCCCCCGGGCTATTCGCGAGCAGTACTTC. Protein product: CASSPRAIREQYF.

The CDR3 DNA follows: TGTGCCAGCAGCCAAGAAGGAGGTCGCACTAATGAAAAACTGTTTTTT. Protein: CASSQEGGRTNEKLFF. The chain employs TRBV4-2 and TRBJ1-4; D remains unclear. This CDR3 has 16 residues. V lost 0 bases to trimming and J lost 2 bases, with 10 bases between them. Germline V gene sequence: CDR1 LGHNA, CDR2 YNFKEQ.

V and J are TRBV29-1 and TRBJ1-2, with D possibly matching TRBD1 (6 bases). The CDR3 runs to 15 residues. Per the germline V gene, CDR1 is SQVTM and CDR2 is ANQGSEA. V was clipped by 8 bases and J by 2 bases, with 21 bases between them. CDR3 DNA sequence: TGCAGCCTCCGAACTGGACAGCAAAGGAACTATGGCTACACCTTC. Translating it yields CSLRTGQQRNYGYTF.

CDR3 in DNA: TGTGCCTGGAGTGTCTTGTCCGCGGGGGGCGAGCAGTACTTC. Translating it yields CAWSVLSAGGEQYF. The chain combines TRBV30 with TRBJ2-7; 8 nucleotides match TRBD2. Per the germline V gene, CDR1 is GTSNPN and CDR2 is SVGIG (reference sequence). With V trimmed by 0 bases and J by 6 bases, 7 bases remained unmatched. The CDR3 is 14 residues long. The full variable domain, rest sourced from reference TRBV30 and TRBJ2-7, is SQTIHQWPATLVQPVGSPLSLECTVEGTSNPNLYWYRQAAGRGLQLLFYSVGIGQISSEVPQNLSASRPQDRQFILSSKKLLLSDSGFYLCAWSVLSAGGEQYFGPGTRLTVT.

The CDR3 loop reads CASSGQVNSYEQYF. CDR3 nucleotide sequence: TGTGCCAGTAGCGGACAGGTGAACTCCTACGAGCAGTACTTC. The rearrangement joins TRBV19 to TRBJ2-7, with TRBD1 identical over 7 bases. V lost 6 bases to trimming and J lost 0 bases; unmatched junction nucleotides: 5. Per germline, CDR1 LNHDA and CDR2 SQIVND (reference sequence). The CDR3 is made up of 14 amino acids.

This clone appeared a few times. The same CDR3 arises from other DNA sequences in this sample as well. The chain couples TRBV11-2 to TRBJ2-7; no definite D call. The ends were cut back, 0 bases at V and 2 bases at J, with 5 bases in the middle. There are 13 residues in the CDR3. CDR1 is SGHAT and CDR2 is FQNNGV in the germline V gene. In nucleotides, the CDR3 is TGTGCCAGCAGCTTAGATACCACCTACGAGCAGTACTTC. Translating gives CASSLDTTYEQYF.

The CDR3 spells CASSTGQPYSNQPQHF. CDR3 DNA sequence: TGTGCCAGTAGTACCGGACAGCCTTATAGCAATCAGCCCCAGCATTTT. This chain uses TRBV19 with TRBJ1-5, with TRBD1 as a possible D gene (6 bases). V was trimmed by 4 bases and J by 0 bases, leaving 13 bases between them. The CDR3 loop spans 16 amino acids. Germline CDR1 reads LNHDA; CDR2 reads SQIVND (reference sequence).

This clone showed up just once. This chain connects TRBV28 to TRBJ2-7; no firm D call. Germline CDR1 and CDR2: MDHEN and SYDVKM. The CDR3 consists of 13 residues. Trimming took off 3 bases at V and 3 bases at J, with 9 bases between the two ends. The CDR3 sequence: CASSFGTVYEQYF. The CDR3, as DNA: TGTGCCAGCAGTTTTGGCACCGTCTACGAGCAGTACTTC.

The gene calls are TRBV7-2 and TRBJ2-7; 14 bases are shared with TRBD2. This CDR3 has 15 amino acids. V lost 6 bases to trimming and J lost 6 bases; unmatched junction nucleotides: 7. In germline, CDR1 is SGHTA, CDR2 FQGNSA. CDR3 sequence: CASRSGTSGRGEQYF. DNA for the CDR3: TGTGCCAGCAGGTCCGGGACTAGCGGGAGAGGCGAGCAGTACTTC.

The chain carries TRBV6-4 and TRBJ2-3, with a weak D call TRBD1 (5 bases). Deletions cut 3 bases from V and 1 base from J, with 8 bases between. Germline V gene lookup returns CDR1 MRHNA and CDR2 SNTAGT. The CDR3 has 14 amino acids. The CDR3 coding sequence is TGTGCCAGCAGTGAGGGGCCGGGCACAGATACGCAGTATTTT. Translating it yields CASSEGPGTDTQYF.

CDR3: CASTPGDTQYF. The CDR3 DNA sequence: TGTGCCAGCACTCCGGGGGATACGCAGTATTTT. The V call is TRBV6-1, the J call TRBJ2-3, with TRBD2 as a possible D gene (5 bases). Germline assignment: CDR1 MNHNS and CDR2 SASEGT. CDR3 length: 11 amino acids. Trimming shortened V by 7 bases and J by 6 bases, and 8 bases separated the two germline ends.

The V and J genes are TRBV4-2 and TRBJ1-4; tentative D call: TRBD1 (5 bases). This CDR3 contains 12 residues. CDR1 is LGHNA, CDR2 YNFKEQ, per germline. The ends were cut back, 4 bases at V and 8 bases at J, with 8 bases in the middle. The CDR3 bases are TGTGCCAGCAGCCCGGGGCGAGAAAAACTGTTTTTT. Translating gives CASSPGREKLFF.